The clone carrying this T cell receptor beta chain was counted at least ten times. Its matching antigen is unknown. This entry comes from a study of naive and memory T cell subsets. Study-wide findings and caveats: Naive repertoires, especially CD8, held a few larger clonotypes, possibly memory cells re-expressing CD45RA. Naive and memory repertoire findings lacked a ground truth for validation. Over 90% of naive TCR sequences appeared only once after error correction, unlike memory subsets. Clonotypes are single alpha or beta chains, not paired receptors.

An equimolar mix of two oligonucleotides served as the beta constant-region primer for TRBC1 and TRBC2. Four rounds of PCR amplified the ligated cDNA using nested alpha and beta constant-region primers plus SP2. TCRdb ran MiXCR on the UMI-ligation and nested PCR reads and lists one entry per CDR3 protein. The table includes about 150,000 distinct CDR3 sequences, about 20% detected once. CDR3 length equals 13 residues. Trimming took 10 bases from V and 4 from J, leaving 16 bases between them. Germline-derived CDR1 and CDR2 are MDHEN and SYDVKM. This receptor was obtained from a human donor in good health. The sample taken for sequencing was naive CD4+ T cells from blood. The chain links TRBV28 to TRBJ2-5, with a tentative D call TRBD1 (5 bases). In DNA form, the CDR3 reads TGTGCCACCGGTCCAGGGCCCGCAGAGACCCAGTACTTC. Amino acids: CATGPGPAETQYF.